This TCR beta chain is from a study of T cell responses to AZD1222 COVID-19 vaccine. Measured with immunoSEQ multiplex PCR; TCRdb has only the in-frame clones, and not every one. The sample records 95,000 to 150,000 clones, 75% to 90% being singletons. The sample holds one count of this clone. Its matching antigen is unknown. V lost 6 bases, J lost 6 bases, and 14 bases lay in between. CDR1 and CDR2 (germline): SGHAT, FQNNGV. There are 13 residues in the CDR3. Study results and caveats: Possibly, clonal diversity was underestimated; donors were largely white British and included more females.

Here the sequenced sample was peripheral blood, taken on day 0 of MenACWY control vaccination. V is TRBV11-2 and J is TRBJ1-2, with D possibly being TRBD1 (5 bases). The clonotype originates from an adult in good health. CDR3 sequence: CASRHGAADGYTF. In nucleotides, the CDR3 is TGTGCCAGCAGACACGGGGCAGCTGATGGCTACACCTTC.